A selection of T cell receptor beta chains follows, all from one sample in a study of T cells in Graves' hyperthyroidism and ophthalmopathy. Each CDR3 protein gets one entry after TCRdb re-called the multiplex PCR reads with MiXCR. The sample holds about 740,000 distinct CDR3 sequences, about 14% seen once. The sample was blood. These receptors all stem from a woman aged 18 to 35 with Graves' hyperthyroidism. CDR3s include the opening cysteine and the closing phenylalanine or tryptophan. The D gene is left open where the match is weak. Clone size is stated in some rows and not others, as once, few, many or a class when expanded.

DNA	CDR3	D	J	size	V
TGTGCCAGCAGTTTAGCAACCGGGACAGTAAACACTGAAGCTTTCTTT	CASSLATGTVNTEAFF	TRBD1	TRBJ1-1	.	TRBV12-3/TRBV12-4
TGTGCCTGGAGAGCATTAATCAGGACTAGCGGGACGAACACCGGGGAGCTGTTTTTT	CAWRALIRTSGTNTGELFF	TRBD2	TRBJ2-2	few	TRBV30
TGTGCCAGCTCACTGCTGACAGGGGACGAGCAGTACTTC	CASSLLTGDEQYF	TRBD1	TRBJ2-7	few	TRBV18
TGTGCCAGCAGTTACAATCAGGGATACAATGAGCAGTTCTTC	CASSYNQGYNEQFF	.	TRBJ2-1	.	TRBV6-5
TGTGCCAGCAGTTACCCAAAAGGACAGGGGCCGGATTATGGCTACACCTTC	CASSYPKGQGPDYGYTF	TRBD1	TRBJ1-2	few	TRBV6-2/TRBV6-3
TGTGCCAGCAGCCTAATAGCGGGACGCACAGATACGCAGTATTTT	CASSLIAGRTDTQYF	TRBD2	TRBJ2-3	many	TRBV7-9
TGTGCCTGGGCTCAGGGGTTCACTGAAGCTTTCTTT	CAWAQGFTEAFF	.	TRBJ1-1	many	TRBV30
TGTGCCAGCAGCTCCCGGGACAGTTACAATGAGCAGTTCTTC	CASSSRDSYNEQFF	TRBD1	TRBJ2-1	many	TRBV12-3/TRBV12-4
TGTGCCAGCAGCCCGGGACAGATGACAGATACGCAGTATTTT	CASSPGQMTDTQYF	TRBD1	TRBJ2-3	many	TRBV7-9
TGCAGTGCTAGCGTGGCGGACACCTTGCAGTTCTTC	CSASVADTLQFF	.	TRBJ2-1	many	TRBV20-1
TGTGCCAGCAGCTTAACTTTTCCAGGGCTAACCCTTAGTGGAAAACTGTTTTTT	CASSLTFPGLTLSGKLFF	.	TRBJ1-4	once	TRBV7-3
TGTGCCTGGCATTATGGACTAGTTGGGGAGAGGAGGCAGTTCTTC	CAWHYGLVGERRQFF	TRBD2	TRBJ2-1	many	TRBV30
TGTGCCAGCAGCCTGAATCTAGCGGGAGTGCCGCGAGGAGATACGCAGTATTTT	CASSLNLAGVPRGDTQYF	TRBD2	TRBJ2-3	many	TRBV12-3/TRBV12-4
TGTGCCAGCAGCTTAGGTCTAACACGATATAGCAATCAGCCCCAGCATTTT	CASSLGLTRYSNQPQHF	.	TRBJ1-5	.	TRBV7-9
TGTGCCAGCAGCTTTGGAACTAGCGGGCCCTTGAATGAGCAGTTCTTC	CASSFGTSGPLNEQFF	TRBD2	TRBJ2-1	.	TRBV7-9
TGCAGCGTTGGACAGGGGGACGAGACCCAGTACTTC	CSVGQGDETQYF	TRBD1	TRBJ2-5	.	TRBV29-1
TGTGCCAGCAGCCAGCCTGGGCCTGAAGCTTTCTTT	CASSQPGPEAFF	.	TRBJ1-1	few	TRBV3-1
TGTGCCACCAGTGACCCTTGGACTAGCGGGAGCGGAGAGACCCAGTACTTC	CATSDPWTSGSGETQYF	TRBD2	TRBJ2-5	many	TRBV24-1
TGTGCCAGCAGCCGACTAGCGGCCAAAGAGACCCAGTACTTC	CASSRLAAKETQYF	TRBD2	TRBJ2-5	many	TRBV7-9
TGTGCCAGCAGTTACTCGGGGCCGGGGACCTACACCGGGGAGCTGTTTTTT	CASSYSGPGTYTGELFF	.	TRBJ2-2	.	TRBV6-6
TGTGCCAGCAATCCCGGGACATCGCATCCCGGCACAGATACGCAGTATTTT	CASNPGTSHPGTDTQYF	.	TRBJ2-3	.	TRBV28
TGTGCCAGCAGCTTTTTAACCGAGAGCTGGGCCGGGGAGCTGTTTTTT	CASSFLTESWAGELFF	.	TRBJ2-2	.	TRBV7-9
TGCGCCAGCAGCTTGCGACTAGCTGGGCACTACGAGCAGTACTTC	CASSLRLAGHYEQYF	TRBD2	TRBJ2-7	.	TRBV5-1
TGTGCCTGGAGTGTCCAACAGGGGGCGAATGGCTACACCTTC	CAWSVQQGANGYTF	TRBD1	TRBJ1-2	.	TRBV30
TGTGCCAGCAGCTTAGGCCCCGGTGCCTCCTACAATGAGCAGTTCTTC	CASSLGPGASYNEQFF	.	TRBJ2-1	many	TRBV11-2
TGTGCCACCAGCAGAGTGATGAGGGACGAGACCCAGTACTTC	CATSRVMRDETQYF	.	TRBJ2-5	many	TRBV15
TGTGCCAGCAGGCAATTTACCCGGACAGAACCCCATCAAACAGATACGCAGTATTTT	CASRQFTRTEPHQTDTQYF	.	TRBJ2-3	many	TRBV11-2
TGTGCCAGCAGCTTGAGGTTTGGACAGGGCTACGAGCAGTACTTC	CASSLRFGQGYEQYF	TRBD1	TRBJ2-7	many	TRBV7-9
TGTGCCAGCAGTGCCCAGGGACGGGGGTCTGTCACCATATATTTT	CASSAQGRGSVTIYF	.	TRBJ1-3	many	TRBV12-3/TRBV12-4
TGTGCCGCCGGGACAGATAGCTCTGGGGCCAACGTCCTGACTTTC	CAAGTDSSGANVLTF	TRBD1	TRBJ2-6	.	TRBV7-9
TGTGCCAGCAGCTTAGCTTCCCAAAAGACAGTTTACACAGATACGCAGTATTTT	CASSLASQKTVYTDTQYF	.	TRBJ2-3	few	TRBV7-9
TGTGCCGGCCGGGACACTAAGGGCTATGGCTACACCTTC	CAGRDTKGYGYTF	.	TRBJ1-2	few	TRBV19
TGTGCCAGCAGTTTTAGTGAGCAGTTCTTC	CASSFSEQFF	.	TRBJ2-1	many	TRBV12-3/TRBV12-4
TGTGCCAGCAGTTTAAGAACGGCACAGCAGTTCTTC	CASSLRTAQQFF	.	TRBJ2-1	.	TRBV6-2/TRBV6-3
TGCGGTGCTAGGTACAGGGGGCCGGAGGCTGAAGCTTTCTTT	CGARYRGPEAEAFF	TRBD1	TRBJ1-1	.	TRBV20-1
TGTGCCTGGAGGTCTAGCGGAAACACCGGGGAGCTGTTTTTT	CAWRSSGNTGELFF	TRBD2	TRBJ2-2	.	TRBV30
TGTGCCAGCAGTTTATCTCAGAGGGGGCGAAGCGGCTACACCTTC	CASSLSQRGRSGYTF	TRBD1	TRBJ1-2	few	TRBV12-3/TRBV12-4
TGTGCCAGCAGTTGGCAGGGAAGCGAGCAGTACTTC	CASSWQGSEQYF	.	TRBJ2-7	many	TRBV27
TGTGCCACCAGCAGAGTGCGAGGGCCAGGGAAATCCTATAATTCACCCCTCCACTTT	CATSRVRGPGKSYNSPLHF	.	TRBJ1-6	few	TRBV15
TGCGCCAGCAGCTTTCTAGCCGGTTACACCGGGGAGCTGTTTTTT	CASSFLAGYTGELFF	.	TRBJ2-2	.	TRBV5-1
TGTGCCAGCAGTTACTCGACTAGCGGGAGGCTAGGCAAAAACATTCAGTACTTC	CASSYSTSGRLGKNIQYF	TRBD2	TRBJ2-4	.	TRBV6-5
TGTGCCAGCAGGGTCGTTGGTGGGTACAATGAGCAGTTCTTC	CASRVVGGYNEQFF	.	TRBJ2-1	.	TRBV6-4
TGTGCCAGCAGCTTGTTGGCCGCTGGGGCCTACGAGCAGTACTTC	CASSLLAAGAYEQYF	.	TRBJ2-7	many	TRBV5-5
TGCAGTGCTTCCCTCGCAGGGACTCCAAGCACAGATACGCAGTATTTT	CSASLAGTPSTDTQYF	.	TRBJ2-3	.	TRBV20-1
TGTGCCAGCAGTTTCCTACTGAGCACAGATACGCAGTATTTT	CASSFLLSTDTQYF	.	TRBJ2-3	many	TRBV27
TGTGCCAGCTCACGGGGGGCTGAAGATCAGCCCCAGCATTTT	CASSRGAEDQPQHF	.	TRBJ1-5	many	TRBV18
TGTGCCAGCTCACTTCAGGGGGACTATGGCTACACCTTC	CASSLQGDYGYTF	TRBD1	TRBJ1-2	many	TRBV18
TGTGCCAGCAGAGTAGTGGGTAATGAGCAGTTCTTC	CASRVVGNEQFF	.	TRBJ2-1	.	TRBV28
TGCGCCAGCAGCTTGCCTACGACGGGAGAGACCCAGTACTTC	CASSLPTTGETQYF	.	TRBJ2-5	many	TRBV5-1
TGTGCCAGTAGTATAGGGCAGGGATACGGCTACGAGCAGTACTTC	CASSIGQGYGYEQYF	.	TRBJ2-7	few	TRBV19
TGTGCCAGCAGCCAAGGCCTGGGACTACATAACACCGGGGAGCTGTTTTTT	CASSQGLGLHNTGELFF	TRBD2	TRBJ2-2	.	TRBV4-2
TGTGCCAGCAGCTGGACTAGCGGGTACAATGAGCAGTTCTTC	CASSWTSGYNEQFF	TRBD2	TRBJ2-1	many	TRBV6-1
TGTGCCGGCCAGGGACAGGGAGCTTACGAGCAGTACTTC	CAGQGQGAYEQYF	TRBD1	TRBJ2-7	.	TRBV7-9
TGCAGTGCTAGGGCTGTCCACGAGCAGTACTTC	CSARAVHEQYF	.	TRBJ2-7	few	TRBV20-1
TGTGCCAGCAGTTACGAGGATATAGCGGGAGGGCCGGATACGCAGTATTTT	CASSYEDIAGGPDTQYF	TRBD2	TRBJ2-3	few	TRBV6-5
TGTGCCTCTCCGGAGCGGGTCACAGATACGCAGTATTTT	CASPERVTDTQYF	.	TRBJ2-3	.	TRBV2
TGTGCCAGCAGCTTACAGGGGGCGGCCTACGAGCAGTACTTC	CASSLQGAAYEQYF	TRBD1	TRBJ2-7	many	TRBV13
TGCAGTGCTACCGGGACTAGCGGGAACCAAGAGACCCAGTACTTC	CSATGTSGNQETQYF	TRBD2	TRBJ2-5	few	TRBV20-1
TGTGCCTGGAGTCGCAGGGGACGCAAGAGCTCTGGAAACACCATATATTTT	CAWSRRGRKSSGNTIYF	.	TRBJ1-3	many	TRBV30